This passage covers 20 T cell receptor beta chains from one sample sequenced in a study of T cell responses to AZD1222 COVID-19 vaccine. Method: immunoSEQ multiplex PCR; TCRdb's copy keeps in-frame clones and lacks some. The data hold approximately 130,000 clones, with around 83% observed a single time. The sequencing here drew on peripheral blood, taken 28 days after the second AZD1222 dose. The receptors come from an adult who received the AZD1222 COVID-19 vaccine.

The chain is built from TRBV25-1 and TRBJ1-2; perhaps TRBD1 as D (5 bases). Trimming cost V 2 bases and J 3 bases, with 13 bases left between them. CDR1 and CDR2 from the germline V gene are MGHDK and SYGVNS. The CDR3 consists of 15 residues. CDR3 coding DNA: TGTGCCAGCAGTGAAGGGCCAGGGCAGCACTATGGCTACACCTTC. Translating it yields CASSEGPGQHYGYTF.

The V and J genes are TRBV28 and TRBJ1-3, with D maybe TRBD1 (5 bases). Germline lookup yields CDR1 MDHEN and CDR2 SYDVKM. The V gene lost 5 bases and the J gene lost 2 bases, with 13 bases spanning the gap. The CDR3 has 15 residues. CDR3 coding DNA: TGTGCCAGCAGTCCACAAGGGGCGACTGGAAACACCATATATTTT. This codes for CASSPQGATGNTIYF.

This chain links TRBV7-2 with TRBJ1-6; 7 bases fit TRBD1. After removal of 4 bases from V and 4 bases from J, the junction contained 1 base not matched to a gene. The CDR3 totals 14 residues. Germline V CDR1 and CDR2: SGHTA, FQGNSA. CDR3 sequence (DNA): TGTGCCAGCAGCTCGACAGGGTATAATTCACCCCTCCACTTT. Residues: CASSSTGYNSPLHF.

This chain links TRBV6-5 with TRBJ2-7; 11 bases are a match to TRBD1. Germline V gene data show CDR1 as MNHEY and CDR2 as SVGAGI. This CDR3 is 15 amino acids long. The trim removed 2 bases at V and 4 bases at J, leaving 4 bases unmatched. The CDR3 DNA sequence: TGTGCCAGCAGTTACGACGGGACAGGGGGGTACGAGCAGTACTTC. As protein: CASSYDGTGGYEQYF.

The chain combines TRBV6-6 with TRBJ2-6; the D gene is possibly TRBD1 (6 bases). Deletions cut 6 bases from V and 0 bases from J, with 12 bases between. CDR3 length equals 16 residues. CDR1 and CDR2 from the germline V gene are MNHNY and SVGAGI (reference sequence). The chain's CDR3 is CASSPTGSSGANVLTF. The CDR3 DNA sequence: TGTGCCAGCAGCCCAACAGGGAGCTCTGGGGCCAACGTCCTGACTTTC.

The V and J genes are TRBV12-3 or TRBV12-4 and TRBJ2-7; D possibly corresponds to TRBD1 (5 bases). The CDR3 totals 12 residues. Trimming took off 2 bases at V and 6 bases at J, with 8 bases between the two ends. The CDR3 DNA sequence: TGTGCCAGCAGTTTAAGACAGCTCGAGCAGTACTTC. Amino acid sequence: CASSLRQLEQYF.

The gene calls are TRBV3-1 (or the pseudogene TRBV3-2) and TRBJ1-2; 9 bases agree with TRBD1. V lost 2 bases and J lost 3; bases outside the gene matches: 4. CDR3 length equals 15 residues. Germline V gene sequence: CDR1 LGHDT, CDR2 YNNKEL (reference sequence). The CDR3 loop is CASSQNRDRDYGYTF. The CDR3 bases are TGTGCCAGCAGCCAAAACCGGGACAGGGACTATGGCTACACCTTC.

The chain uses TRBV7-8 and TRBJ2-2; a weak D match, TRBD1 (6 bases). Trimming stripped 5 bases from V and 7 bases from J, with 17 bases between. The CDR3 spans 15 residues. From germline, CDR1 is SGHVS and CDR2 FQNEAQ. DNA of the CDR3: TGTGCCAGCAGCCTCCAACCACAGGGTGGCGGGGAGCTGTTTTTT. Its protein product is CASSLQPQGGGELFF.

This clone was detected only once. The chain has TRBV12-3 or TRBV12-4 and TRBJ2-7, with no clear D. The CDR3 loop spans 13 amino acids. Trimming removed 3 bases at V and 0 bases at J, with 6 bases between. CDR3 loop: CASSFDHSYEQYF. CDR3 nucleotide sequence: TGTGCCAGCAGTTTCGACCACTCCTACGAGCAGTACTTC.

DNA for the CDR3: TGTGCCAGCAGCTTAGCTGGACAGGTAGAGACCCAGTACTTC. This gives the protein CASSLAGQVETQYF. The chain uses TRBV13 and TRBJ2-5; 7 positions agree with TRBD1. The junction had 3 bases not matched to a gene; V was cut back by 1 base and J by 4 bases. Germline CDR1 is PRHDT and CDR2 is FYEKMQ (reference sequence). The CDR3 consists of 14 residues.

The sample holds a few counts of this clone. V usage is TRBV24-1 and J usage is TRBJ2-1; TRBD1 agrees at 9 bases. The CDR3 has 16 residues. Germline-derived CDR1 and CDR2 are KGHDR and SFDVKD. V gave up 7 bases and J gave up 4 bases; unmatched junction bases: 10. CDR3 nucleotides: TGTGCCACCAGCTTGTCCGGGACAGGGAAATACAATGAGCAGTTCTTC. This codes for CATSLSGTGKYNEQFF.

The CDR3 is CASSLYPGQGNGYTF. CDR3 nucleotide sequence: TGTGCCAGCAGTTTATACCCGGGACAGGGGAATGGCTACACCTTC. J is TRBJ1-2 and V is TRBV27; TRBD1 agrees at 10 bases. Germline loops: CDR1 MNHEY, CDR2 SMNVEV (reference sequence). The CDR3 has 15 residues. Losses at the gene ends were 1 base for V and 6 bases for J; bases not matched to a gene: 5.

The rearrangement joins TRBV12-3 or TRBV12-4 to TRBJ1-1; D is unclear. This CDR3 has 13 residues. Trimming pared 1 base from V and 3 bases from J, leaving 6 bases between. CDR3 sequence: CASSLVEDTEAFF. CDR3 coding DNA: TGTGCCAGCAGTTTAGTCGAGGACACTGAAGCTTTCTTT.

The rearrangement uses TRBV24-1 and TRBJ1-1; D is ambiguous. There are 12 residues in the CDR3. Germline CDR1 reads KGHDR; CDR2 reads SFDVKD. Trimming cost V 1 base and J 9 bases, with 8 bases left between them. CDR3 in amino acids: CATSDLWSQAFF. The CDR3 nucleotides read TGTGCCACCAGTGATTTATGGTCCCAAGCTTTCTTT.

The rearrangement joins TRBV7-2 to TRBJ2-7; D is perhaps TRBD1 or TRBD2 (7 bases each). This CDR3 has 13 residues. The V end lost 7 bases, the J end lost 5 bases, and 15 bases lay between the germline ends. Germline CDR1 and CDR2: SGHTA and FQGNSA. The CDR3 loop is CASTSGGAHEQYF. The CDR3 DNA sequence: TGTGCCAGCACCTCAGGGGGGGCCCACGAGCAGTACTTC. Using reference TRBV7-2 and TRBJ2-7 for the parts outside the CDR3, the full variable domain is GAGVSQSPSNKVTEKGKDVELRCDPISGHTALYWYRQSLGQGLEFLIYFQGNSAPDKSGLPSDRFSAERTGGSVSTLTIQRTQQEDSAVYLCASTSGGAHEQYFGPGTRLTVT.

The chain carries TRBV28 and TRBJ1-5; D uncertain. Trimming left V 3 bases short and J 5 bases short, with 5 bases between. Germline V gene sequence: CDR1 MDHEN, CDR2 SYDVKM. The CDR3 covers 12 residues. DNA of the CDR3: TGTGCCAGCAGTTTGTTTGATCAGCCCCAGCATTTT. Encoded protein: CASSLFDQPQHF.

The chain has TRBV19 and TRBJ1-5; tentatively, D is TRBD1 (5 bases). The ends were cut back, 11 bases at V and 3 bases at J, with 8 bases in the middle. There are 11 residues in the CDR3. The V gene's germline CDR1 is LNHDA and CDR2 SQIVND (reference sequence). The CDR3 DNA reads as TGTGCCGGGGGGGACAATCAGCCCCAGCATTTT. Its protein product is CAGGDNQPQHF.

The CDR3 spells CASSLNWGYEQYF. As DNA, the CDR3 is TGTGCCAGCAGTCTCAACTGGGGCTACGAGCAGTACTTC. The V gene is TRBV6-2 or TRBV6-3, the J gene TRBJ2-7; D uncertain. Trimming pared 5 bases from V and 3 bases from J, leaving 11 bases between. The CDR3 covers 13 residues. The germline gives CDR1 MNHEY, CDR2 SVGEGT.

The J gene is TRBJ2-7, the V gene TRBV28, with 7 bases matching TRBD1. CDR1 is MDHEN, CDR2 SYDVKM, per germline. CDR3 length: 11 amino acids. The trim removed 11 bases at V and 6 bases at J, leaving 7 bases unmatched. DNA for the CDR3: TGTGCCTCCAGGGCAGGGGGCGAGCAGTACTTC. It specifies CASRAGGEQYF.

This CDR3 reads CATSDHGDRAGNTIYF. The CDR3 DNA reads TGTGCCACCAGTGATCACGGGGACAGGGCTGGAAACACCATATATTTT. The V call is TRBV24-1, the J call TRBJ1-3, with 9 bases matching TRBD1. Germline V gene lookup returns CDR1 KGHDR and CDR2 SFDVKD. The junction had 4 bases not matched to a gene; V was cut back by 3 bases and J by 2 bases. The CDR3 is 16 residues long.